This TCR beta chain was identified in a study of T cell repertoires in cytomegalovirus infection. On the study more broadly: CMV epitopes, recently identified HLA-C-restricted and well-studied HLA-B-restricted, were used. CMV infection and matching HLA type were both indicated by public TCR beta signatures.

One entry per CDR3 protein results from TCRdb running MiXCR on the reads. This sample has about 920,000 distinct CDR3 sequences, with around a third found just once. In the case of this clonotype: The antigen is not known.

The V and J ends lost 5 bases and 0 bases respectively, with 12 bases between them. There are 15 residues in the CDR3. Germline lookup yields CDR1 LGHDT and CDR2 YNNKEL (reference sequence). Notes on the study in general: CMV-specific TCR beta clonotypes restricted by HLA-C were the ones dominating the ex vivo response.

This clonotype was obtained from a human donor in good health (CMV status not recorded). Some clones in this sample may be carry-over from other donors' samples. The chain recombines TRBV3-1 with TRBJ2-3; no clear D gene. The source material was cultured CD8+ T cells from PBMCs, sampled from culture after CMV antigen stimulation. For the CDR3, the DNA is TGTGCCAGCAGCTACTTGACTCGTAGCACAGATACGCAGTATTTT. It codes for CASSYLTRSTDTQYF.